Sequencing of this T cell receptor (beta chain) was carried out in a study of cytomegalovirus exposure and HLA in healthy donors. On this clone: The antigen remains unidentified.

The CDR3 consists of 15 residues. Germline CDR1 reads SGDLS; CDR2 reads YYNGEE. Trimming took off 0 bases at V and 3 bases at J, with 11 bases between the two ends. Study-wide results and caveats: Specificity for CMV antigens was confirmed in vitro for a few of the CMV-associated chains. A later analysis found TCR association rates differed by HLA locus, highest for DRB1 and lowest for HLA-C. Across donors, presence/absence analyses took sequencing depth to be roughly uniform. Evidence from a later analysis indicated that most CMV-associated TCR beta chains looked HLA-restricted.

A multiplex PCR was run with 60 Vbeta primers and 13 Jbeta primers. The repertoire was sequenced with immunoSEQ multiplex PCR; TCRdb's copy has only in-frame clones and lacks some. Of more than 150,000 clones listed, roughly 84% are singletons. This chain joins TRBV9 and TRBJ2-3; weak D call: TRBD2 (6 bases). Sequenced material: PBMCs. This receptor was identified in a boy under 18 in good health and CMV-seronegative. The CDR3, as DNA: TGTGCCAGCAGCGTAGGGGGGGAATGGACAGATACGCAGTATTTT. Amino acids: CASSVGGEWTDTQYF.